Reported below is one T cell receptor (beta chain). The target antigen is unknown. These data are taken from a study of cytomegalovirus exposure and HLA in healthy donors. General study results and limits: Some TCR beta chains (164 of them) were listed as cytomegalovirus-associated. A classifier reportedly called cytomegalovirus status with high sensitivity and specificity.

The donors were members of the validation cohort comprising approximately 120 subjects, separate from the roughly 680-subject first cohort. The CDR3 is 15 residues long. V dropped 3 bases and J dropped 5; count of bases not matched to a gene: 7. Germline CDR1 reads SGDLS; CDR2 reads YYNGEE. The table came from immunoSEQ multiplex PCR; TCRdb's copy has only in-frame clones and leaves some out. In the table there are 80,000 or so clones, 85% to 95% of which are singletons. The rearrangement joins TRBV9 to TRBJ2-2, with 7 bases matching TRBD1. The source material was PBMCs. The receptor's source is a woman between 18 and 29 years old in good health and CMV-seronegative. CDR3 nucleotide sequence: TGTGCCAGCAGCGGACGACAGGGAATAACCGGGGAGCTGTTTTTT. Protein product: CASSGRQGITGELFF.